Listed below are T cell receptor beta chains from one sample, sequenced in a study of blood T cell repertoires in COVID-19. The data were produced by immunoSEQ multiplex PCR, yet TCRdb's version contains in-frame clones alone and is incomplete. The table records 350,000 to 400,000 clones, roughly 89% of them present only once. Sequencing was performed on PBMCs or T cells enriched from blood (not recorded which). Receptors were obtained from a woman aged 25 to 39 who had recovered from COVID-19. Both conserved end residues are part of each CDR3. A D gene is named only where the DNA matches it firmly.

J gene: TRBJ1-5
V gene: TRBV19
D gene: .
CDR3 length: 15
CDR3 protein: CASSLGARSNQPQHF

J gene: TRBJ1-3
V gene: TRBV2
D gene: .
CDR3 length: 16
CDR3 protein: CASRQRGSGSGNTIYF

J gene: TRBJ2-3
V gene: TRBV12-5
D gene: .
CDR3 length: 12
CDR3 protein: CASGYLADTQYF

J gene: TRBJ2-3
V gene: TRBV19
D gene: .
CDR3 length: 14
CDR3 protein: CASSSRRRGDTQYF

J gene: TRBJ2-7
V gene: TRBV30
D gene: TRBD1
CDR3 length: 13
CDR3 protein: CAWSRGQGDEQYF

J gene: TRBJ1-3
V gene: TRBV7-2
D gene: .
CDR3 length: 14
CDR3 protein: CASSLGSGGNTIYF

J gene: TRBJ2-7
V gene: TRBV4-1
D gene: TRBD1
CDR3 length: 20
CDR3 protein: CASSQDKRKKTGTPSYEQYF

J gene: TRBJ1-6
V gene: TRBV28
D gene: .
CDR3 length: 17
CDR3 protein: CASSYLQGLHNNSPLHF

J gene: TRBJ1-4
V gene: TRBV9
D gene: TRBD1
CDR3 length: 15
CDR3 protein: CASSSGTGNNEKLFF

J gene: TRBJ2-1
V gene: TRBV6-5
D gene: .
CDR3 length: 14
CDR3 protein: CASSYLGLYNEQFF

J gene: TRBJ1-4
V gene: TRBV4-3
D gene: TRBD1
CDR3 length: 15
CDR3 protein: CASSLHRGTNEKLFF

J gene: TRBJ2-7
V gene: TRBV7-9
D gene: .
CDR3 length: 14
CDR3 protein: CASSFGIPTYEQYF

J gene: TRBJ2-2
V gene: TRBV24-1
D gene: .
CDR3 length: 13
CDR3 protein: CATSPEGTGELFF

J gene: TRBJ2-1
V gene: TRBV7-2
D gene: TRBD2
CDR3 length: 20
CDR3 protein: CASSLAGTSGGPISYNEQFF

J gene: TRBJ2-7
V gene: TRBV3-1/TRBV3-2
D gene: .
CDR3 length: 16
CDR3 protein: CASSQDPGQWTYEQYF

J gene: TRBJ2-1
V gene: TRBV28
D gene: .
CDR3 length: 16
CDR3 protein: CASSGPSPSSYNEQFF

J gene: TRBJ2-3
V gene: TRBV11-3
D gene: .
CDR3 length: 13
CDR3 protein: CASSSRATDTQYF

J gene: TRBJ1-1
V gene: TRBV6-2/TRBV6-3
D gene: .
CDR3 length: 13
CDR3 protein: CASSYETGTEAFF

J gene: TRBJ2-3
V gene: TRBV11-1
D gene: .
CDR3 length: 14
CDR3 protein: CASSLDLRSDTQYF

J gene: TRBJ2-2
V gene: TRBV3-1/TRBV3-2
D gene: .
CDR3 length: 14
CDR3 protein: CASSQDSYTGELFF

J gene: TRBJ2-7
V gene: TRBV5-1
D gene: .
CDR3 length: 16
CDR3 protein: CASSLGGSRQSYEQYF

J gene: TRBJ2-2
V gene: TRBV7-2
D gene: .
CDR3 length: 15
CDR3 protein: CASTPAGGYAGELFF

J gene: TRBJ2-1
V gene: TRBV7-9
D gene: TRBD1
CDR3 length: 15
CDR3 protein: CASSLGQGPSSEQFF

J gene: TRBJ1-2
V gene: TRBV7-9
D gene: .
CDR3 length: 14
CDR3 protein: CASSINREIGGYTF

J gene: TRBJ2-7
V gene: TRBV19
D gene: .
CDR3 length: 13
CDR3 protein: CASGRGQRYEQYF

J gene: TRBJ2-7
V gene: TRBV2
D gene: .
CDR3 length: 15
CDR3 protein: CASSVEARISYEQYF

J gene: TRBJ1-2
V gene: TRBV25-1
D gene: .
CDR3 length: 14
CDR3 protein: CASSEYAGANGYTF

J gene: TRBJ2-4
V gene: TRBV4-2
D gene: .
CDR3 length: 14
CDR3 protein: CASSNWSGGNIQYF

J gene: TRBJ2-7
V gene: TRBV29-1
D gene: TRBD2
CDR3 length: 15
CDR3 protein: CSVEGTSGRKDEQYF

J gene: TRBJ1-2
V gene: TRBV7-9
D gene: .
CDR3 length: 12
CDR3 protein: CASRGQDYGYTF

J gene: TRBJ2-1
V gene: TRBV7-2
D gene: TRBD2
CDR3 length: 15
CDR3 protein: CASSLGLADFNEQFF

J gene: TRBJ2-7
V gene: TRBV5-1
D gene: TRBD2
CDR3 length: 14
CDR3 protein: CASSRGLADYEQYF

J gene: TRBJ2-7
V gene: TRBV19
D gene: .
CDR3 length: 15
CDR3 protein: CASSTVRSGSYEQYF

J gene: TRBJ2-2
V gene: TRBV6-1
D gene: .
CDR3 length: 14
CDR3 protein: CASHETTQTGELFF

J gene: TRBJ2-3
V gene: TRBV3-1/TRBV3-2
D gene: TRBD2
CDR3 length: 16
CDR3 protein: CASSQGTSGSTDTQYF

J gene: TRBJ2-1
V gene: TRBV10-3
D gene: .
CDR3 length: 12
CDR3 protein: CAISETYNEQFF

J gene: TRBJ1-3
V gene: TRBV7-9
D gene: TRBD1
CDR3 length: 16
CDR3 protein: CASSRRDRPSGNTIYF

J gene: TRBJ2-3
V gene: TRBV7-2
D gene: TRBD1
CDR3 length: 16
CDR3 protein: CASSSRTGGGTDTQYF

J gene: TRBJ2-2
V gene: TRBV7-3
D gene: TRBD2
CDR3 length: 16
CDR3 protein: CASSLRSSGGTGELFF

J gene: TRBJ2-1
V gene: TRBV7-9
D gene: TRBD2
CDR3 length: 18
CDR3 protein: CASSTKGRLAGGPYEQFF

J gene: TRBJ1-1
V gene: TRBV18
D gene: TRBD1
CDR3 length: 15
CDR3 protein: CASSPFGQGFTEAFF